The next 14 T cell receptor beta chains were all read from a single sample in a study of blood T cell repertoires in COVID-19 (dated by TCRdb to the early 2020s). Library generation was performed with the immunoSEQ multiplex PCR assay. In TCRdb, the immuneACCESS table is reduced to in-frame sequences with V and J assigned. These tables do not hold every clone; where another copy was compared, an unresolved V gene accounts for under half, and the others remain unexplained. The sample includes about 170,000 clones, with approximately 81% observed a single time. About 14% of the sample belongs to the ten largest clones. Input material: peripheral blood. The receptors come from a woman aged 70-85 years with COVID-19, enrolled during active disease.

The V call is TRBV7-2, the J call TRBJ2-1; weak D call: TRBD2 (5 bases). The CDR3 extends over 15 amino acids. Per germline, CDR1 SGHTA and CDR2 FQGNSA. The germline V and J ends were trimmed by 2 bases and 0 bases, with 8 bases remaining between them. The CDR3 bases are TGTGCCAGCAGCTTAAAAACTAGCTCCTACAATGAGCAGTTCTTC. Amino acids: CASSLKTSSYNEQFF.

The chain uses TRBV10-3 and TRBJ2-1; 8 bases agree with TRBD2. Germline CDR1 is ENHRY and CDR2 is SYGVKD. V dropped 5 bases and J dropped 5; count of bases not matched to a gene: 5. The CDR3 is 14 residues long. This CDR3 is CAISTGGSDNEQFF. The CDR3 nucleotides read TGTGCCATCAGTACGGGGGGGTCTGACAATGAGCAGTTCTTC.

This sequence joins TRBV7-2 and TRBJ2-4; D gene unclear. The CDR3 loop spans 13 amino acids. V gave up 5 bases and J gave up 6 bases, with 11 bases separating them. Germline V gives CDR1 SGHTA, CDR2 FQGNSA. This CDR3 reads CASSPRWRNIQYF. As DNA, the CDR3 is TGTGCCAGCAGCCCAAGGTGGAGAAACATTCAGTACTTC.

J is TRBJ2-5 and V is TRBV29-1; TRBD2 agrees at 14 bases. The junction had 19 bases not matched to a gene; V was cut back by 6 bases and J by 7 bases. Per the germline V gene, CDR1 is SQVTM and CDR2 is ANQGSEA. The CDR3 consists of 18 residues. The CDR3 sequence: CSVSAEPGLAGDLGTQYF. The DNA for the CDR3 is TGCAGCGTCTCAGCGGAACCGGGACTAGCGGGAGATCTGGGGACCCAGTACTTC.

The V and J genes are TRBV11-3 and TRBJ2-3; D unresolved. The germline V gene has CDR1 SGHNT and CDR2 YENEEA. V lost 1 base to trimming and J lost 6 bases, with 11 bases between them. The CDR3 has 14 amino acids. This chain's CDR3 is CASSLGGKTDTQYF. The DNA for the CDR3 is TGTGCCAGCAGCTTAGGAGGAAAAACTGATACGCAGTATTTT. The whole variable domain, filled in from reference TRBV11-3 and TRBJ2-3, reads EAGVVQSPRYKIIEKKQPVAFWCNPISGHNTLYWYLQNLGQGPELLIRYENEEAVDDSQLPKDRFSAERLKGVDSTLKIQPAELGDSAVYLCASSLGGKTDTQYFGPGTRLTVL.

V is TRBV10-2 and J is TRBJ2-1, with a weak D call TRBD2 (6 bases). The germline V gene encodes CDR1 WSHSY and CDR2 SAAADI. This CDR3 spans 15 amino acids. V shed 3 bases and J shed 0 bases, with 9 bases lying between them. The chain's CDR3 is CASSDWGLSYNEQFF. For the CDR3, the DNA is TGCGCCAGCAGTGATTGGGGACTCTCCTACAATGAGCAGTTCTTC.

The chain combines TRBV2 with TRBJ2-1; a weak D match, TRBD2 (5 bases). The CDR3 is made up of 11 amino acids. Germline lookup yields CDR1 SNHLY and CDR2 FYNNEI. Trimming shortened V by 8 bases and J by 3 bases, and 5 bases separated the two germline ends. Written as DNA, the CDR3 is TGTGCCAGCCGGGACTACAATGAGCAGTTCTTC. It translates to CASRDYNEQFF.

This chain uses TRBV30 with TRBJ2-1, with D perhaps matching TRBD2 (6 bases). CDR1 is GTSNPN, CDR2 SVGIG, per germline (reference sequence). This CDR3 has 13 amino acids. The V gene lost 0 bases and the J gene lost 6 bases, with 9 bases spanning the gap. Here the CDR3 reads CAWSVLGGNEQFF. DNA of the CDR3: TGTGCCTGGAGTGTACTGGGGGGCAATGAGCAGTTCTTC.

This chain uses TRBV10-3 with TRBJ1-6; D gene uncertain. Germline V CDR1 and CDR2: ENHRY, SYGVKD. CDR3 length: 13 residues. The V and J ends lost 8 bases and 5 bases respectively, with 10 bases between them. CDR3 protein: CAIRNGDNSPLHF. The CDR3 DNA reads as TGTGCCATCCGTAACGGGGATAATTCACCCCTCCACTTT.

V and J are TRBV9 and TRBJ2-4; 8 nucleotides match TRBD2. Germline V CDR1 and CDR2: SGDLS, YYNGEE. Trimming took 0 bases from V and 7 from J; bases not matched to a gene: 15. The CDR3 is 18 amino acids. The CDR3 DNA is TGTGCCAGCAGCGTAGGTCAGCGGGAGACCGGGCCGGGGAACATTCAGTACTTC. It is translated as CASSVGQRETGPGNIQYF.

The chain's CDR3 is CATSRPPNTGSSNQPQHF. The DNA of the CDR3 is TGTGCCACCAGCAGACCTCCTAACACGGGATCAAGCAATCAGCCCCAGCATTTT. V usage is TRBV15 and J usage is TRBJ1-5; D not resolved. Germline values: CDR1 LNHNV, CDR2 YYDKDF (reference sequence). The CDR3 is 18 residues long. V lost 2 bases and J lost 1, with 18 bases in between.

The V and J genes are TRBV5-6 and TRBJ1-5; maybe TRBD1 (5 bases). The CDR3 runs 14 residues. Germline V CDR1 and CDR2: SGHDT, YYEEEE. Trimming took off 1 base at V and 3 bases at J, with 8 bases between the two ends. CDR3: CASSLRQLNQPQHF. DNA of the CDR3: TGTGCCAGCAGCTTGAGACAGCTCAATCAGCCCCAGCATTTT.

This clone was seen a single time. V gene TRBV5-1 combines with J gene TRBJ1-1; D not certain. Germline CDR1 SGHRS, CDR2 YFSETQ. This CDR3 has 15 residues. The ends were cut back, 3 bases at V and 5 bases at J, with 17 bases in the middle. This CDR3 is CASSSERPTGTEAFF. In DNA form, the CDR3 reads TGCGCCAGCAGCTCAGAGAGACCGACGGGGACTGAAGCTTTCTTT.

The chain combines TRBV5-1 with TRBJ1-6; D is perhaps TRBD1 (5 bases). The germline V gene has CDR1 SGHRS and CDR2 YFSETQ. The CDR3 is 14 amino acids. The V end was cut by 4 bases, the J end by 8 bases, with 13 bases between. The DNA for the CDR3 is TGCGCCAGCAGCCAAGACCCCAGGGATTCACCCCTCCACTTT. The encoded protein is CASSQDPRDSPLHF.